This paragraph covers one T cell receptor beta chain sequence. Its matching antigen is unknown. This entry belongs to a study of T cells in localized non-small cell lung cancer. Overall study findings and caveats: With higher T cell density in blood came longer overall survival. Uninvolved adjacent lung showed higher T cell clonality than tumor.

TCRdb's copy holds only in-frame clones and misses some; the assay was immunoSEQ multiplex PCR. The top ten hold around 5% of the sample, which has 23,000 or so clones, 80% to 85% seen once. The length of the CDR3 is 14 residues. V lost 0 bases and J 6 bases, leaving 9 bases between the germline ends. Per the germline V gene, CDR1 is SGHTA and CDR2 is FQGNSA. The TCR sequence derives from a man between 40 and 70 years old with stage II lung adenocarcinoma. The material was PBMCs, obtained before any cancer treatment. The rearrangement links TRBV7-2 to TRBJ2-1; D is undetermined. The DNA for the CDR3 is TGTGCCAGCAGCTTAGCCTCTTTTCCCAATGAGCAGTTCTTC. Translated, it gives CASSLASFPNEQFF.